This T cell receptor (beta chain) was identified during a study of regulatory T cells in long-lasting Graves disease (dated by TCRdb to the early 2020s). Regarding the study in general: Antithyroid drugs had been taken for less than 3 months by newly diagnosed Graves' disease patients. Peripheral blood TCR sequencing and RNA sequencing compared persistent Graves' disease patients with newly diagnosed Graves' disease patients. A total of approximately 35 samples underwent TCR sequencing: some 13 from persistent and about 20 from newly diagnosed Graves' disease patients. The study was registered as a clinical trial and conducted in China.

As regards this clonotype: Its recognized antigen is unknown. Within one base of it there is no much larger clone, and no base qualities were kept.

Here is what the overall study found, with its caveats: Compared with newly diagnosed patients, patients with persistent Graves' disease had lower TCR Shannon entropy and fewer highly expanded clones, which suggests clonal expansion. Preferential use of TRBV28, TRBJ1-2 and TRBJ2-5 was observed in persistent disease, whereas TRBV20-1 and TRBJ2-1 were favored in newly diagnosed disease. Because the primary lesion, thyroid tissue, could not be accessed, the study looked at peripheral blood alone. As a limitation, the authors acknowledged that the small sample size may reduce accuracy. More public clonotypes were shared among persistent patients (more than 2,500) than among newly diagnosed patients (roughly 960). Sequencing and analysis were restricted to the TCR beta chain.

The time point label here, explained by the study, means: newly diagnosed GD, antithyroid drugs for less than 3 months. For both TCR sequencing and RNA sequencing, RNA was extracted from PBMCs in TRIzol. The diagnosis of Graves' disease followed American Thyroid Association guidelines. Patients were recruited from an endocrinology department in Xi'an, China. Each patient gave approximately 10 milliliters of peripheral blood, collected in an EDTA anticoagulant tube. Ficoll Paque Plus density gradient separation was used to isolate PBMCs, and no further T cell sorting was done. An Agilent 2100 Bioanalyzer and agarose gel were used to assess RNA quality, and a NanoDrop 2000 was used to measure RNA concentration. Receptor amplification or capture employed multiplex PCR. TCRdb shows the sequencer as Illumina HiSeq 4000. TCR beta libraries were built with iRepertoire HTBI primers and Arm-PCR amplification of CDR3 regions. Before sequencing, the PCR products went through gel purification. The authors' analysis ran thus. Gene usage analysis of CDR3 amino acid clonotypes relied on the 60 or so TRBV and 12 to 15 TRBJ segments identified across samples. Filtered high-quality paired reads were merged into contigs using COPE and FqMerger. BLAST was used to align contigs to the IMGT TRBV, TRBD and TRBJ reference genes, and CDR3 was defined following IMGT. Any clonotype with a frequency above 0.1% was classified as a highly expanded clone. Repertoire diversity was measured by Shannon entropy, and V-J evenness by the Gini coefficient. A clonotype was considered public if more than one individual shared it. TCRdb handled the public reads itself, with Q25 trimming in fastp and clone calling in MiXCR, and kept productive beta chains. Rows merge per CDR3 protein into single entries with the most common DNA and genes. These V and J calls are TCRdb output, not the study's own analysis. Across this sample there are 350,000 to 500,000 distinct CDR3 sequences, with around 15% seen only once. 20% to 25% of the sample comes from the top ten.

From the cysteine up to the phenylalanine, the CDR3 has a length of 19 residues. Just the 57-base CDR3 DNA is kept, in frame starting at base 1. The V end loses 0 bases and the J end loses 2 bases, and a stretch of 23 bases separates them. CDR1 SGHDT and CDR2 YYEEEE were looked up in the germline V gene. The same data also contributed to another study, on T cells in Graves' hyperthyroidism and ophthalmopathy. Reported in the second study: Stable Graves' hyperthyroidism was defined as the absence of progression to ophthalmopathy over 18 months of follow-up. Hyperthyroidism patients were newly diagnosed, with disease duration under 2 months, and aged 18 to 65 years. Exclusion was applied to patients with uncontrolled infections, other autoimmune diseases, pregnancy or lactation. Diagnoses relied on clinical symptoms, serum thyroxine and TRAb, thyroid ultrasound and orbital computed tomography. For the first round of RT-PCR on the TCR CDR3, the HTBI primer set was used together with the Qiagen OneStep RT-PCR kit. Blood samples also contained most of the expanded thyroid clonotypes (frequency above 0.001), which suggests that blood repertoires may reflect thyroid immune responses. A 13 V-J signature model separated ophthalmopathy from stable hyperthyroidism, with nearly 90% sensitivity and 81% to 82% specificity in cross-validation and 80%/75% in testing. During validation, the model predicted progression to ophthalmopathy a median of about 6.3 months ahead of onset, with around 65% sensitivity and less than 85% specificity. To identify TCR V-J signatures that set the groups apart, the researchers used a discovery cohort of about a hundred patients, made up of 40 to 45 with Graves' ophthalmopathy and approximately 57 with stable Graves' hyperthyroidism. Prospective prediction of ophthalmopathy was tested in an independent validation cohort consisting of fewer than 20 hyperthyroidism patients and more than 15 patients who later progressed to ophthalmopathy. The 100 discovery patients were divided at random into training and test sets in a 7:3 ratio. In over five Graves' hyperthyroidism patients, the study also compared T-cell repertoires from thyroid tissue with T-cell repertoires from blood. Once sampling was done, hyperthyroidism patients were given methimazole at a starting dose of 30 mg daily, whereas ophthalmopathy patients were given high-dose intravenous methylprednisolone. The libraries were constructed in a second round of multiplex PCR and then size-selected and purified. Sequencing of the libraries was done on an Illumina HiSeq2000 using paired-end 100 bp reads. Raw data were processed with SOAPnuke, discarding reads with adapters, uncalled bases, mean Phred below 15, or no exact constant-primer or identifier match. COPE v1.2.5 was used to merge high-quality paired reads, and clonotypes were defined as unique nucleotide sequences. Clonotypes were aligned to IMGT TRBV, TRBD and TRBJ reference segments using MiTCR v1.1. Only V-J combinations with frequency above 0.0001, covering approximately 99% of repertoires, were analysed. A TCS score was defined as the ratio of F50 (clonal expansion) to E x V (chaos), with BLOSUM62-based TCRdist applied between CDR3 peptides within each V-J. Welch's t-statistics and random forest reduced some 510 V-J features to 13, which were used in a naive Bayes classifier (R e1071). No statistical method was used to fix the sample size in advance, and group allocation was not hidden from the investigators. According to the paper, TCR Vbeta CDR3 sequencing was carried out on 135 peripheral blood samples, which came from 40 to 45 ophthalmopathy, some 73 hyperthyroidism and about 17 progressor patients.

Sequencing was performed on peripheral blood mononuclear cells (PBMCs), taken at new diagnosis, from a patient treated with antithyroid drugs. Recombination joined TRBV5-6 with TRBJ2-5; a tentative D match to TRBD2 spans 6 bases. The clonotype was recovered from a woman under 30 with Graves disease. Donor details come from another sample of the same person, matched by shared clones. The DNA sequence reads TGTGCCAGCAGCTTGGCCGTTACACTAGGAATGGGAGGACAAGAGACCCAGTACTTC. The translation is CASSLAVTLGMGGQETQYF.